These T cell receptor beta chains were read from a single sample in a study of radiotherapy plus CTLA-4 blockade in lung cancer. The protocol was immunoSEQ multiplex PCR, while the TCRdb copy is restricted to in-frame clones and leaves out a portion. This table has roughly 59,000 clones, 70% to 80% appearing once. The sample in question was peripheral blood, obtained from a patient treated with radiotherapy plus ipilimumab. All receptors come from a human donor with non-small cell lung cancer whose response to radiotherapy plus ipilimumab could not be evaluated. Both conserved end residues are part of each CDR3. The D gene is left open where the match is weak.

CDR3 protein	V gene	J gene	D gene
CSAGTGGQPQHF	TRBV29-1	TRBJ1-5	TRBD1
CASSERRGRRNQPQHF	TRBV10-2	TRBJ1-5	.
CASSYSGHSYEQYF	TRBV6-6	TRBJ2-7	.
CASLAGTSDNYEQYF	TRBV7-9	TRBJ2-7	TRBD2
CASSVGQSPYEQYF	TRBV9	TRBJ2-7	TRBD1
CASSDSSGSDTQYF	TRBV2	TRBJ2-3	TRBD2
CASSQLVPSSSEQFF	TRBV19	TRBJ2-1	.
CASSRGLISYNEQFF	TRBV5-6	TRBJ2-1	.
CASSLETGYNEQFF	TRBV11-3	TRBJ2-1	.
CASSYTGQGGTEAFF	TRBV6-6	TRBJ1-1	TRBD1
CASSPDPRRTDTQYF	TRBV5-1	TRBJ2-3	.
CASSPGRGINQPQHF	TRBV18	TRBJ1-5	TRBD1
CASTPSGGAYNEQFF	TRBV5-1	TRBJ2-1	TRBD2
CASSFRGDKAFF	TRBV5-6	TRBJ1-1	.
CASSQGWKREGYEQFF	TRBV4-1	TRBJ2-1	TRBD2
CASSFDRGPGQPQHF	TRBV28	TRBJ1-5	TRBD1
CASSLSRTNYGYTF	TRBV5-6	TRBJ1-2	.
CASSSGGAISYEQYF	TRBV7-2	TRBJ2-7	.
CASSRGSGMDNEQFF	TRBV5-1	TRBJ2-1	.
CASSLYVGLAGGPIYNEQFF	TRBV27	TRBJ2-1	TRBD2
CASSGMETQYF	TRBV2	TRBJ2-5	.
CASSPRTGDSNQPQHF	TRBV19	TRBJ1-5	TRBD1
CASSPPERSYEQYF	TRBV7-9	TRBJ2-7	.
CASSRGIYNEQFF	TRBV19	TRBJ2-1	.
CASSLGHRGKGYEQYF	TRBV4-1	TRBJ2-7	TRBD1
CASSLGRVKYF	TRBV5-6	TRBJ2-7	.
CASSFRQGVNEKLFF	TRBV5-4	TRBJ1-4	TRBD1
CASSLVRGWGGRSSYEQYF	TRBV7-2	.	.
CASSRKRQGGNTEAFF	TRBV5-1	TRBJ1-1	TRBD1
CASSLGLAGGDNEQFF	TRBV7-9	TRBJ2-1	TRBD2
CASSILYGTTIYEQYF	TRBV19	TRBJ2-7	.
CASSVRLGTDTQYF	TRBV6-4	TRBJ2-3	.
CASSASTGESEKLFF	TRBV7-9	TRBJ1-4	TRBD1
CASSPLGLAGGAYNEQFF	TRBV9	TRBJ2-1	TRBD2
CASSLARTLYQETQYF	TRBV7-9	TRBJ2-5	.
CASSFNGFGEAFF	TRBV7-2	TRBJ1-1	.
CATSTPQAGNTIYF	TRBV15	TRBJ1-3	.
CASSEYQSPYEQYF	TRBV10-1	TRBJ2-7	.
CASNPTRAGELFF	TRBV28	TRBJ2-2	.
CASSFYVRAREQYF	TRBV28	TRBJ2-7	.
CASSFRTYNSPLHF	TRBV27	TRBJ1-6	.
CASSQVWETSGSYEQFF	TRBV4-1	TRBJ2-1	TRBD2
CAWSGPGTGNSPLHF	TRBV30	TRBJ1-6	.
CASSLRSRADTQYF	TRBV11-2	TRBJ2-3	.
CASSPEGRGNQPQHF	TRBV27	TRBJ1-5	.
CASSLVGGFDATNEKLFF	TRBV7-2	TRBJ1-4	.
CASHWGGDAPYEQYF	TRBV11-2	.	TRBD2
CASGNRAQVGHEQYF	TRBV27	TRBJ2-7	.
CATINSSYNSPLHF	TRBV10-3	TRBJ1-6	.
CAWSVDYTEAFF	TRBV30	TRBJ1-1	.
CASSRQGQGSYEQYF	TRBV7-2	TRBJ2-7	TRBD1
CASSPSTGNGNEKLFF	TRBV7-6	TRBJ1-4	.
CASSLPTSGSYNEQFF	TRBV11-3	TRBJ2-1	TRBD2
CASSPRDSSYEQYF	TRBV19	TRBJ2-7	TRBD1
CASSYVAGDYNEQFF	TRBV6-5	TRBJ2-1	TRBD2
CASSSSGDPRDGYTF	TRBV7-9	TRBJ1-2	.
CASSQPPADTQYF	TRBV7-2	TRBJ2-3	.
CASSYSKTPGELFF	TRBV6-6	TRBJ2-2	.